This passage covers 5 T cell receptor beta chains from one sample sequenced in a study of vaccination effects on CD4 cells after COVID-19. Using viral peptide pools, the ViraFEST assay grew out antigen-specific CD4+ T cells prior to sequencing. CD4+ T cells were isolated after about nine days of culture. The person was diagnosed with PCR-confirmed SARS-CoV-2 infection between March and December 2020. Using immunoSEQ multiplex PCR, the repertoire was profiled, and TCRdb retains in-frame clones only, with some absent. The sample includes about 45,000 clones, roughly 70% of them seen just once. These TCRs' antigens remain unknown. Source: CD4+ T cells from PBMCs cultured with a peptide pool, taken before COVID-19 vaccination. The receptors stem from a human donor who had a prior SARS-CoV-2 infection.

The genes are TRBV4-1 and TRBJ1-2, with 7 bases fitting TRBD1. Germline assignment: CDR1 MGHRA and CDR2 YSYEKL. Trimming took 0 bases from V and 5 from J; bases not matched to a gene: 6. This CDR3 comprises 15 residues. The CDR3 here is CASSQDSGGFYGYTF. DNA of the CDR3: TGCGCCAGCAGCCAAGACTCAGGGGGTTTTTATGGCTACACCTTC.

J is TRBJ2-2 and V is TRBV5-6; 7 bases match TRBD2. This CDR3 spans 16 amino acids. In germline, CDR1 is SGHDT, CDR2 YYEEEE. V dropped 0 bases and J dropped 3; count of bases not matched to a gene: 5. The CDR3 nucleotides read TGTGCCAGCAGCTTGGCCCTAGCGGCTCACACCGGGGAGCTGTTTTTT. It codes for CASSLALAAHTGELFF.

The chain combines TRBV9 with TRBJ2-2; either TRBD1 or TRBD2 may fit D (5 bases each). Per germline, CDR1 SGDLS and CDR2 YYNGEE. Trimming took 4 bases from V and 4 from J, leaving 11 bases between them. This CDR3 has 14 residues. The CDR3 region is CASSPTGTTGELFF. CDR3 in DNA: TGTGCCAGCAGCCCGACCGGGACCACCGGGGAGCTGTTTTTT.

This clone was observed a few times. The chain recombines TRBV5-1 with TRBJ2-2, with a weak D call TRBD2 (6 bases). This CDR3 contains 16 residues. CDR1 SGHRS and CDR2 YFSETQ come from the germline V gene. Trimming removed 1 base at V and 2 bases at J, with 12 bases between. This CDR3 is CASSLSLARNTGELFF. The DNA for the CDR3 is TGCGCCAGCAGCTTGTCCCTAGCGAGAAACACCGGGGAGCTGTTTTTT.

In DNA form, the CDR3 reads TGTGCCTGGCAGACCGTTCCGGGACTAGCGGGACACGACTCCTACGAGCAGTACTTC. Its translation: CAWQTVPGLAGHDSYEQYF. The J gene is TRBJ2-7, the V gene TRBV30, with 13 bases lining up with TRBD2. J gave up 0 bases and V 5 bases, and 16 bases lay outside the gene matches. The CDR3 length is 19 residues. Germline V CDR1 and CDR2: GTSNPN, SVGIG (reference sequence).